The T cell receptor (beta chain) described here comes from a study of beta chain features in type 1 diabetes listed by TCRdb under 2018. About the study as a whole: No differences in mean age, gender distribution, total cell number or subset yield were found between patients and healthy donors. In the study, recently diagnosed type 1 diabetes patients and matched healthy donors were compared on the TCRB repertoires of their sorted circulating CD4+ T cell subsets. A total of just under 110,000,000 sorted cells were examined across all samples, and RNA yield correlated strongly with the number of cells per subset. Regulatory and stem cell-like memory subsets were obtained from only 8 patients and roughly 8 healthy donors, while naive and central memory subsets were obtained from all 30 or so donors. Results and caveats for the whole study, not just this receptor: In all four CD4+ subsets, TCRB CDR3 length was moderately but significantly shorter in type 1 diabetes patients. Naive, central memory and regulatory TCRB repertoires appeared to be more similar among patients than among healthy donors. Because cDNA was sequenced instead of genomic DNA, highly expressing activated cells could be over-represented, though the groups showed no difference in activation or CD3 levels. Because the HLA sub-analyses included only small numbers of individuals, any influence of HLA type on TCRB rearrangement was left unresolved. Shorter templates might be favored by PCR, yet because patient and control samples were amplified and corrected together, any such skew would affect both groups equally. At VDJ recombination sites, type 1 diabetes patients had fewer insertions and more deleted nucleotides, which implies abnormalities in thymic rearrangement.

All of the isolated RNA was reverse transcribed with the High Capacity cDNA Reverse Transcription Kit, so expressed TCRB transcripts were sequenced. Naive, central memory and regulatory T cell samples underwent deep immunoSEQ sequencing, averaging approximately 3.3 million total reads per sample. After sorted cells were lysed in RLT buffer, RNA was extracted with DNase-treated RNeasy Micro or Mini kits, with the choice depending on cell number. To prevent cross-contamination, each cell subset was processed individually, whereas patient and healthy donor samples were processed jointly. TCRB sequences were amplified from cDNA with the immunoSEQ multiplex PCR, producing 87-bp fragments spanning the CDR3 region. Sequencing of the amplicons was done on the Illumina HiSeq platform. The source study handled its data this way. Synthetic template baselines were used to correct PCR bias computationally, reads within Hamming distance 2 were collapsed, and singletons that could not be merged were discarded. Reads were aligned against IMGT so that V, D and J genes, CDR3 length and insertions or deletions at six rearrangement sites could be assigned. Within each subset, clonotype counts were normalized to the number of sorted cells before true diversity and Gini coefficients were calculated with the tcR R package. Repertoire sharing was quantified using the overlap coefficient calculated on TCRB nucleotide sequences. As a proxy for the pre-selection repertoire, out-of-frame TCRB sequences from naive cells were analyzed. TCRdb took this table from immuneACCESS and kept in-frame rearrangements with V and J called. Such tables lack part of the clones; where checked against another copy, unresolved V genes explain under half of the gap, and the rest is unexplained. The DNA was the basis for D and trimming; V, J and clone size are from that table. For this sample the table gives 500,000 to 850,000 clones, of which around an eighth were detected only once. The ten largest clones add up to just under 0.04% of the sample.

The CDR3 goes from the cysteine to the phenylalanine over 12 residues. CDR3 DNA is the only sequence kept; it has 36 bases, read in frame from the first base. V and J lose 1 base and 5 bases, and a span of 5 bases separates them. The germline V gene gives CDR1 as ENHRY and CDR2 as SYGVKD. A single peripheral blood draw of around 0.11 L on average was collected from each donor into heparinised tubes. A BD FACSAria II and a panel including CD45RO, CCR7, CD25, CD127, CD95 and CD27 were used to sort naive, central memory, regulatory and stem cell-like memory CD4+ T cells. A purity above 95% was achieved for all sorted populations. PBMCs were isolated immediately by Lymphoprep density gradient centrifugation and stained directly without culture. To minimize batch effects, samples were stained and sorted in pairs, one healthy donor with one patient per experiment. With regard to this clone: What this receptor recognizes is not known. Base qualities are not provided; no much larger clone lies one nucleotide away.

This sequence originates from a man in his late teens or twenties with type 1 diabetes. The chain couples TRBV10-3 to TRBJ2-5; D gene: possibly TRBD2, on 5 matching bases. The sample was naive CD4+ T cells from blood. Read against the paper, the sample's cell subset or site label means: true naive CD4+ T cells. The CDR3 sequence is CAISEWEETQYF. The DNA sequence follows: TGTGCCATCAGTGAGTGGGAGGAGACCCAGTACTTC.